The 22 T cell receptor beta chains reported below all come from one sample, sequenced in a study of blood T cell repertoires in COVID-19. The protocol was immunoSEQ multiplex PCR, while the TCRdb copy is restricted to in-frame clones and leaves out a portion. The table has 350,000 or so clones, more than 75% seen once. Sample: peripheral blood. The receptor set was obtained from a woman between 25 and 40 years old with COVID-19, enrolled during active disease.

J is TRBJ2-3 and V is TRBV20-1; TRBD2 matches 9 bases. This CDR3 has 13 residues. Germline V gene lookup returns CDR1 DFQATT and CDR2 SNEGSKA (reference sequence). With V trimmed by 3 bases and J by 5 bases, 3 bases remained unmatched. This CDR3 reads CSASSGSVDTQYF. As DNA, the CDR3 is TGCAGTGCTAGTAGCGGGAGTGTAGATACGCAGTATTTT.

The chain has TRBV11-2 and TRBJ2-3; D call uncertain. The CDR3 extends over 14 amino acids. V was shortened by 1 base and J by 0 bases, with 5 bases between the two germline ends. The germline gives CDR1 SGHAT, CDR2 FQNNGV. The CDR3 nucleotides read TGTGCCAGCAGCTTAGTGGGCAGCACAGATACGCAGTATTTT. Translated, it gives CASSLVGSTDTQYF.

With respect to this clone: The same CDR3 also results from other DNA sequences found in this sample. The V and J genes are TRBV9 and TRBJ2-2, with no clear D. Germline CDR1 and CDR2: SGDLS and YYNGEE. This CDR3 has 14 residues. Trimming took 1 base from V and 1 from J, leaving 5 bases between them. The CDR3 region has the DNA TGTGCCAGCAGCGTAACTGGGAACACCGGGGAGCTGTTTTTT. The encoded protein is CASSVTGNTGELFF.

The chain joins TRBV7-9 to TRBJ2-7; the D gene is possibly TRBD2 (5 bases). The CDR3 sequence is 13 residues long. Germline V gene data show CDR1 as SEHNR and CDR2 as FQNEAQ (reference sequence). V shed 4 bases and J shed 4 bases, with 11 bases lying between them. The CDR3 DNA sequence: TGTGCCAGCAGCTCCCCCCGGGATTACGAGCAGTACTTC. Translated: CASSSPRDYEQYF. Supplemented by reference TRBV7-9 and TRBJ2-7, the full variable domain reads DTGVSQNPRHKITKRGQNVTFRCDPISEHNRLYWYRQTLGQGPEFLTYFQNEAQLEKSRLLSDRFSAERPKGSFSTLEIQRTEQGDSAMYLCASSSPRDYEQYFGPGTRLTVT.

V gene TRBV5-1 combines with J gene TRBJ1-6; TRBD1 agrees at 8 bases. Per the germline V gene, CDR1 is SGHRS and CDR2 is YFSETQ. The ends lost 4 bases at V and 4 bases at J; junction bases unmatched: 1. The CDR3 length is 14 residues. The CDR3 reads CASSRDRYNSPLHF. CDR3 nucleotides: TGCGCCAGCAGCCGGGACAGGTATAATTCACCCCTCCACTTT.

This clone was observed a few times. The chain combines TRBV6-2 or TRBV6-3 with TRBJ2-1; D may be TRBD1 (5 bases). CDR3 size: 14 residues. Germline CDR1 and CDR2: MNHEY and SVGEGT. V was cut by 2 bases and J by 6 bases, with 11 bases left in between. CDR3 region: CASSYETASNEQFF. The CDR3 DNA follows: TGTGCCAGCAGTTACGAGACAGCTTCCAATGAGCAGTTCTTC.

The gene calls are TRBV7-8 and TRBJ2-1; TRBD2 matches 7 bases. Germline V gene lookup returns CDR1 SGHVS and CDR2 FQNEAQ. With 2 bases clipped from V and 11 bases from J, the junction kept 15 bases outside the gene matches. The CDR3 covers 16 residues. This CDR3 reads CASSLNPGTTLAKQFF. The CDR3 DNA reads as TGTGCCAGCAGCTTAAATCCCGGGACTACGCTTGCTAAGCAGTTCTTC.

In its sample, this clone was seen once. DNA of the CDR3: TGCACCAGCAGCCAAGATCGGACAGTTCAAGAGACCCAGTACTTC. It specifies CTSSQDRTVQETQYF. V is TRBV1 and J is TRBJ2-5; the table calls TRBD1, which could not be checked here. TRBV1 is given as a pseudogene. The CDR3 covers 15 residues.

The chain uses TRBV5-8 and TRBJ1-5; tentatively, D is TRBD1 (5 bases). The CDR3 is 16 residues long. The germline gives CDR1 SGHTS, CDR2 YDEGEE. Trimming cost V 4 bases and J 5 bases, with 19 bases left between them. The CDR3 sequence: CASSLGRGNWHQPQHF. CDR3 in DNA: TGTGCCAGCAGCCTGGGGCGGGGGAACTGGCATCAGCCCCAGCATTTT. The full variable domain, completed using reference TRBV5-8 and TRBJ1-5, is EAGVTQSPTHLIKTRGQQATLRCSPISGHTSVYWYQQALGLGLQFLLWYDEGEERNRGNFPPRFSGRQFPNYSSELNVNALELEDSALYLCASSLGRGNWHQPQHFGDGTRLSIL.

The rearrangement links TRBV19 to TRBJ1-1; weak D call: TRBD1 (6 bases). The CDR3 spans 15 residues. The germline V gene has CDR1 LNHDA and CDR2 SQIVND (reference sequence). V lost 3 bases to trimming and J lost 1 base, with 12 bases between them. DNA of the CDR3: TGTGCCAGTAGTATCACCGACAGGACGAACACTGAAGCTTTCTTT. Residues: CASSITDRTNTEAFF.

The chain recombines TRBV25-1 with TRBJ2-1, with no clear D. Trimming removed 0 bases from V and 0 bases from J, with 9 bases in between. In germline, CDR1 is MGHDK, CDR2 SYGVNS. CDR3 size: 16 residues. This CDR3 is CASSEYAASSYNEQFF. The DNA for the CDR3 is TGTGCCAGCAGTGAATATGCGGCGAGCTCCTACAATGAGCAGTTCTTC.

Concerning this clone itself: This may arise from a read error, as a much more abundant clone is one base away. V and J are TRBV5-4 and TRBJ2-7; 7 bases align to TRBD1. V trimming: 4 bases; J trimming: 5 bases; junction bases outside the gene matches: 0. Per germline, CDR1 SGHNT and CDR2 YYREEE (reference sequence). The CDR3 contains 11 residues. CDR3 in amino acids: CASSDRDEQYF. Here the CDR3 DNA reads TGTGCCAGCAGCGACAGGGACGAGCAGTACTTC.

The chain has TRBV7-8 and TRBJ2-2, with 11 bases aligning to TRBD2. The CDR3 totals 18 residues. Germline CDR1 and CDR2: SGHVS and FQNEAQ. Trimming removed 2 bases from V and 5 bases from J; junction bases left unmatched: 10. The chain's CDR3 is CASSLLTSGNIQTGELFF. In DNA, the CDR3 is TGTGCCAGCAGCTTATTGACTAGCGGGAACATTCAAACCGGGGAGCTGTTTTTT.

The chain links TRBV9 to TRBJ2-7; 8 bases agree with TRBD1. Germline values: CDR1 SGDLS, CDR2 YYNGEE. J lost 2 bases, V lost 0 bases, and 10 bases had no gene match. The CDR3 is made up of 17 amino acids. CDR3 in DNA: TGTGCCAGCAGCGTAGGCCACGCCGGGACAGGAGCCTACGAGCAGTACTTC. Translating gives CASSVGHAGTGAYEQYF.

The V call is TRBV7-9, the J call TRBJ2-2, with D tentatively TRBD1 (6 bases). Germline-derived CDR1 and CDR2 are SEHNR and FQNEAQ (reference sequence). The V gene lost 5 bases and the J gene lost 4 bases, with 14 bases spanning the gap. The CDR3 runs 15 residues. CDR3 sequence (DNA): TGTGCCAGCAGCGCCGGGACATCGACCACCGGGGAGCTGTTTTTT. Protein: CASSAGTSTTGELFF.

The V gene is TRBV5-1, the J gene TRBJ2-1; perhaps TRBD2 as D (6 bases). The CDR3 is 16 residues long. The germline V gene encodes CDR1 SGHRS and CDR2 YFSETQ. The V gene lost 5 bases and the J gene lost 8 bases, with 23 bases spanning the gap. CDR3 protein: CASRGSAGRVRDEQFF. The CDR3 nucleotides are TGCGCCAGCAGGGGCTCCGCGGGACGGGTAAGGGATGAGCAGTTCTTC.

This sequence joins TRBV24-1 and TRBJ2-3; 9 positions agree with TRBD2. V lost 2 bases and J lost 3; bases outside the gene matches: 14. CDR3 length: 19 residues. Germline V gene lookup returns CDR1 KGHDR and CDR2 SFDVKD. The CDR3 sequence is CATSDWGLAGDSRTDTQYF. The CDR3 nucleotides are TGTGCCACCAGTGATTGGGGTTTAGCGGGGGACTCCAGGACAGATACGCAGTATTTT.

Only a few counts were recorded for this clone. The chain joins TRBV24-1 to TRBJ2-7; TRBD1 agrees at 10 bases. Germline trimming cut 1 base from V and 5 bases from J; bases unmatched to any gene: 4. The germline gives CDR1 KGHDR, CDR2 SFDVKD. The CDR3 covers 15 residues. As DNA, the CDR3 is TGTGCCACCAGTGATTTAGGGGACAGGGGTAACGAGCAGTACTTC. This gives the protein CATSDLGDRGNEQYF.

The rearrangement joins TRBV11-3 to TRBJ2-7; 8 nucleotides match TRBD1. CDR1 is SGHNT and CDR2 is YENEEA in the germline V gene. The trim removed 1 base at V and 5 bases at J, leaving 4 bases unmatched. This CDR3 region has 14 residues. The CDR3 spells CASSLGTGNHEQYF. The CDR3 DNA follows: TGTGCCAGCAGCTTAGGGACAGGGAACCACGAGCAGTACTTC.

This clone was seen a single time. The J gene is TRBJ2-7, the V gene TRBV5-1, with D unclear. Per the germline V gene, CDR1 is SGHRS and CDR2 is YFSETQ. The CDR3 is 15 amino acids. With 0 bases removed from V and 2 bases from J, the gap between germline ends came to 12 bases. The CDR3 nucleotides read TGCGCCAGCAGCTTGGCCTCAGGTTGGGCCTACGAGCAGTACTTC. This sequence encodes CASSLASGWAYEQYF.

The V call is TRBV24-1, the J call TRBJ2-5, with 14 nucleotides matching TRBD2. The germline gives CDR1 KGHDR, CDR2 SFDVKD. This CDR3 region has 18 residues. V lost 4 bases to trimming and J lost 5 bases; unmatched junction nucleotides: 11. CDR3 amino acids: CATSDPGLAGGFGETQYF. The CDR3 coding sequence is TGTGCCACCAGTGACCCCGGACTAGCGGGAGGTTTTGGCGAGACCCAGTACTTC.

Concerning this clone: A read error may produce the germline difference seen at one junction end. The rearrangement links TRBV11-1 to TRBJ2-3; perhaps TRBD1 as D (5 bases). This CDR3 spans 15 amino acids. The germline V gene has CDR1 SGHAT and CDR2 FQDESV (reference sequence). CDR3 bases: TGTGCCAGCAGCTCCGCTAGGGGCGGCACGGATACGCAGTATTTT. Translating gives CASSSARGGTDTQYF.